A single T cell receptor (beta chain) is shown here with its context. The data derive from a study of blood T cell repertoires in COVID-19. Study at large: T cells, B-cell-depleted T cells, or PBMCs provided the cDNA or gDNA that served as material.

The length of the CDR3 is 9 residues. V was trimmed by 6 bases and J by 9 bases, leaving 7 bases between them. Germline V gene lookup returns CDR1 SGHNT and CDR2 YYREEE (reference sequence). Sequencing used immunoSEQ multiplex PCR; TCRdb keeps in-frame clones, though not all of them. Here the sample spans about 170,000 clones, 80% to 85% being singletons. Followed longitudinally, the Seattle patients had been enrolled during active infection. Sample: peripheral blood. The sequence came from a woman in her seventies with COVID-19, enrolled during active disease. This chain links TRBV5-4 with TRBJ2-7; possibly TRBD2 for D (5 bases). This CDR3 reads CASTEAQYF. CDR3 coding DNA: TGTGCCAGCACGGAGGCGCAGTACTTC.